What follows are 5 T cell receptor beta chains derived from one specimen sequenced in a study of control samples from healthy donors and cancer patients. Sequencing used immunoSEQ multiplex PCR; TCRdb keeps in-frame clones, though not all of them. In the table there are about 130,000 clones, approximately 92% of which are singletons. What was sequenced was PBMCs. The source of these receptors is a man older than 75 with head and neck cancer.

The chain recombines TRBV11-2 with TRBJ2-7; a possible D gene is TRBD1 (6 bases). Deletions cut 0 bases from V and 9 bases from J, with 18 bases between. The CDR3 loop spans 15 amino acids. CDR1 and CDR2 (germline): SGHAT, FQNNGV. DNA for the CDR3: TGTGCCAGCAGCTTAGAACCTCACTCCGGGACAACGCAGTACTTC. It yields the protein CASSLEPHSGTTQYF. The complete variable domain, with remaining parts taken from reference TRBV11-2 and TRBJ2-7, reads EAGVAQSPRYKIIEKRQSVAFWCNPISGHATLYWYQQILGQGPKLLIQFQNNGVVDDSQLPKDRFSAERLKGVDSTLKIQPAKLEDSAVYLCASSLEPHSGTTQYFGPGTRLTVT.

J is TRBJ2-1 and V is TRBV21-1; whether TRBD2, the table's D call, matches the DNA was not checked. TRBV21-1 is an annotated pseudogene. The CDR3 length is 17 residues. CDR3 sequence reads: CASSRAGTSGPYNEQFF. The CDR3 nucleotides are TGTGCCAGCAGCAGGGCCGGGACTAGCGGGCCATACAATGAGCAGTTCTTC.

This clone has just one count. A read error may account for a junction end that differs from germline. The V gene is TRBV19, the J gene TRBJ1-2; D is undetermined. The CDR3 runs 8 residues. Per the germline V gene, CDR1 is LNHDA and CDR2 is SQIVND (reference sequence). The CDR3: CASKSPPF. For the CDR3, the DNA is TGTGCCAGTAAATCCCCCCCCTTC.

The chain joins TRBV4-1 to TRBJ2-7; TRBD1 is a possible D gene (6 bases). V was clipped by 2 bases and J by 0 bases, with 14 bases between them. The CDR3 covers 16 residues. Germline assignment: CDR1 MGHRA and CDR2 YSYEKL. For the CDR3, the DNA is TGCGCCAGCAGCCAATTTGTGGCAGGGGCCTCCTACGAGCAGTACTTC. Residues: CASSQFVAGASYEQYF.

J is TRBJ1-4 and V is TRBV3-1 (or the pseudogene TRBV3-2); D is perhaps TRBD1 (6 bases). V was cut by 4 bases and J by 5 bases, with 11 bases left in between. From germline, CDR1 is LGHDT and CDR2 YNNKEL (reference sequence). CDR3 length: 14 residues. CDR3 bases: TGTGCCAGCAGCCTCCCGACAGGAAATGAAAAACTGTTTTTT. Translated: CASSLPTGNEKLFF.